These 2 T cell receptor beta chains share one sample of origin, sequenced in a study of cytomegalovirus exposure and HLA in healthy donors. PCR involved 60 Vbeta and 13 Jbeta primers. Clones were read by immunoSEQ multiplex PCR, and TCRdb kept only the in-frame ones, dropping some. There are roughly 80,000 clones in the sample; over 65% occur only once, and under 3% lies in the top ten. The sample taken for sequencing was PBMCs. The source is a man aged 45-60 years in good health and CMV-seropositive.

This chain joins TRBV11-3 and TRBJ2-5, with TRBD2 identical over 9 bases. The trim removed 0 bases at V and 5 bases at J, leaving 7 bases unmatched. CDR1 SGHNT and CDR2 YENEEA come from the germline V gene. The CDR3 contains 16 residues. The CDR3 DNA sequence: TGTGCCAGCAGCTTAGAGACTAGCGGTGGGGGGGAGACCCAGTACTTC. Translation gives CASSLETSGGGETQYF.

The rearrangement joins TRBV19 to TRBJ1-1, with D unclear. This CDR3 is built from 13 residues. Germline values: CDR1 LNHDA, CDR2 SQIVND (reference sequence). V was pared by 3 bases and J by 3 bases, with 8 bases between. The DNA for the CDR3 is TGTGCCAGTAGTATCCTCACTGACACTGAAGCTTTCTTT. It translates to CASSILTDTEAFF. Full variable domain (remainder filled in from reference TRBV19 and TRBJ1-1): DGGITQSPKYLFRKEGQNVTLSCEQNLNHDAMYWYRQDPGQGLRLIYYSQIVNDFQKGDIAEGYSVSREKKESFPLTVTSAQKNPTAFYLCASSILTDTEAFFGQGTRLTVV.